A single sample gave rise to the 28 T cell receptor beta chains below, sequenced in a study of shared clonotypes between healthy human individuals. CD45RO negativity and positive selection for CCR7 defined naive CD8 cells, a population that excluded terminally differentiated effector memory CD45RA+ cells. The protocol was immunoSEQ multiplex PCR, while the TCRdb copy is restricted to in-frame clones and leaves out a portion. Among about 2 million clones listed, about 95% were seen once. Sequencing was done on a sample of naive CD8+ T cells sorted from blood. Receptor source: a man aged 18 to 29 in good health.

In DNA form, the CDR3 reads TGCGCCAGCAGCCAAGAGGCGCCGATCCAAGAGACCCAGTACTTC. Protein: CASSQEAPIQETQYF. The chain uses TRBV4-1 and TRBJ2-5; the D is unclear. This CDR3 comprises 15 residues. CDR1 and CDR2 (germline): MGHRA, YSYEKL. V was shortened by 0 bases and J by 1 base, with 9 bases between the two germline ends.

V is TRBV5-6 and J is TRBJ1-6, with D maybe TRBD1 (5 bases). With 4 bases removed from V and 9 bases from J, the gap between germline ends came to 17 bases. Germline CDR1 and CDR2: SGHDT and YYEEEE. CDR3 length equals 15 residues. The CDR3 sequence is CASSPNAGWISPLHF. DNA for the CDR3: TGTGCCAGCAGCCCCAATGCAGGGTGGATTTCACCCCTCCACTTT.

The rearrangement uses TRBV7-9 and TRBJ1-1, with D hard to call. The CDR3 totals 14 residues. CDR1 is SEHNR, CDR2 FQNEAQ, per germline (reference sequence). Trimming shortened V by 7 bases and J by 0 bases, and 12 bases separated the two germline ends. CDR3 loop: CASTFDNLNTEAFF. The CDR3 bases are TGTGCCAGCACCTTTGACAACTTGAACACTGAAGCTTTCTTT.

As to this clone: This CDR3 is also generated by other DNA sequences in the sample. This rearrangement joins TRBV5-4 to TRBJ2-2; D is unclear. The CDR3 has 14 amino acids. Trimming removed 0 bases at V and 0 bases at J, with 3 bases between. Germline V gene data show CDR1 as SGHNT and CDR2 as YYREEE (reference sequence). The chain's CDR3 is CASSLGPNTGELFF. The CDR3 DNA reads as TGTGCCAGCAGCTTGGGACCGAACACCGGGGAGCTGTTTTTT.

J is TRBJ2-1 and V is TRBV19, with D tentatively TRBD1 (5 bases). The CDR3 consists of 17 residues. Germline assignment: CDR1 LNHDA and CDR2 SQIVND (reference sequence). The germline V and J ends were trimmed by 6 bases and 0 bases, with 18 bases remaining between them. Here the CDR3 reads CASRLEVDSSSYNEQFF. The CDR3 nucleotides read TGTGCCAGTAGATTAGAGGTCGACAGCAGCTCCTACAATGAGCAGTTCTTC.

The chain couples TRBV2 to TRBJ1-1, with TRBD1 matching 8 bases. V dropped 4 bases and J dropped 5; count of bases not matched to a gene: 6. This CDR3 contains 14 residues. The germline V gene has CDR1 SNHLY and CDR2 FYNNEI. In DNA, the CDR3 is TGTGCCAGCAGTGTCCAGACAGGGGATACTGAAGCTTTCTTT. Translating it yields CASSVQTGDTEAFF.

The chain has TRBV6-6 and TRBJ1-6, with D perhaps TRBD1 (6 bases). There are 14 residues in the CDR3. V was clipped by 5 bases and J by 8 bases, with 13 bases between them. CDR1 is MNHNY and CDR2 is SVGAGI in the germline V gene (reference sequence). This chain's CDR3 is CASSQENRDSPLHF. Here the CDR3 DNA reads TGTGCCAGCAGTCAAGAAAACAGGGATTCACCCCTCCACTTT.

J is TRBJ2-7 and V is TRBV4-1; no definite D call. The CDR3 contains 14 residues. Germline values: CDR1 MGHRA, CDR2 YSYEKL. V shed 6 bases and J shed 6 bases, with 18 bases lying between them. CDR3 sequence: CASRLTSEGPEQYF. In DNA, the CDR3 is TGCGCCAGCAGGTTGACGTCGGAAGGTCCCGAGCAGTACTTC.

This chain joins TRBV14 and TRBJ2-7, with D unresolved. Trimming removed 4 bases at V and 8 bases at J, with 18 bases between. The CDR3 totals 14 residues. Germline CDR1 and CDR2: SGHDN and FVKESK. In nucleotides, the CDR3 is TGTGCCAGCAGCCCCTGGGCAGGCGAAAAGAAGCAGTACTTC. Residues: CASSPWAGEKKQYF.

This clone was found once. V is TRBV6-5 and J is TRBJ2-3, with D possibly TRBD2 on 6 matching bases. From germline, CDR1 is MNHEY and CDR2 SVGAGI. Trimming left V 4 bases short and J 6 bases short, with 17 bases between. The CDR3 spans 15 residues. The CDR3 coding sequence is TGTGCCAGCAGTTTCTCCGAGGCTAGCGTGGATACGCAGTATTTT. This codes for CASSFSEASVDTQYF.

This sequence joins TRBV9 and TRBJ1-1, with a weak D call TRBD1 (6 bases). The germline V gene encodes CDR1 SGDLS and CDR2 YYNGEE. The CDR3 totals 14 residues. V was shortened by 4 bases and J by 5 bases, with 15 bases between the two germline ends. The chain's CDR3 is CASSYTGAETEAFF. The DNA for the CDR3 is TGTGCCAGCAGCTATACGGGGGCCGAGACTGAAGCTTTCTTT.

The chain couples TRBV28 to TRBJ2-2, with 9 bases that match TRBD1. The CDR3 runs 17 residues. V lost 3 bases, J lost 4 bases, and 9 bases stayed unmatched. Germline V gives CDR1 MDHEN, CDR2 SYDVKM. The CDR3, as DNA: TGTGCCAGCAGTTTTCCCGACAGGGGGTTGATCACCGGGGAGCTGTTTTTT. Its translation is CASSFPDRGLITGELFF.

The V call is TRBV7-9, the J call TRBJ2-7, with 12 positions matching TRBD2. V was pared by 5 bases and J by 5 bases, with 7 bases of the junction left unmatched. The germline V gene has CDR1 SEHNR and CDR2 FQNEAQ (reference sequence). This CDR3 is 15 amino acids long. Here the CDR3 reads CASSDPTSGRHEQYF. The CDR3 nucleotides are TGTGCCAGCAGCGACCCGACTAGCGGGAGACACGAGCAGTACTTC.

The gene calls are TRBV6-5 and TRBJ2-1; weak D call: TRBD1 (6 bases). The CDR3 has 15 amino acids. CDR1 is MNHEY, CDR2 SVGAGI, per germline. V was trimmed by 6 bases and J by 3 bases, leaving 15 bases between them. The CDR3 region has the DNA TGTGCCAGCAGGACCCACCGGACAGACTACAATGAGCAGTTCTTC. This sequence encodes CASRTHRTDYNEQFF.

The V and J genes are TRBV10-3 and TRBJ2-7; D ambiguous. The CDR3 covers 13 residues. CDR1 is ENHRY, CDR2 SYGVKD, per germline. V lost 2 bases and J 3 bases, leaving 8 bases between the germline ends. The CDR3 DNA follows: TGTGCCATCAGTGAGAATCTGGGCTACGAGCAGTACTTC. This encodes CAISENLGYEQYF.

Written as DNA, the CDR3 is TGTGCCAGCGATCTAGCGGGGGGGCGGAATGAGCAGTTCTTC. Encoded protein: CASDLAGGRNEQFF. The rearrangement links TRBV2 to TRBJ2-1; 12 bases line up with TRBD2. This CDR3 has 14 amino acids. Losses at the gene ends were 8 bases for V and 7 bases for J; bases not matched to a gene: 6. Germline CDR1 SNHLY, CDR2 FYNNEI.

This clone appeared once. V usage is TRBV6-5 and J usage is TRBJ2-1; 8 nucleotides align to TRBD2. The germline V gene encodes CDR1 MNHEY and CDR2 SVGAGI. This CDR3 region has 12 residues. With V trimmed by 3 bases and J by 14 bases, 6 bases remained unmatched. The CDR3 region is CASSYGGGMEFF. The CDR3 coding sequence is TGTGCCAGCAGTTATGGCGGGGGGATGGAGTTCTTC.

About this clone itself: This CDR3 is also generated by other DNA sequences in the sample. The gene calls are TRBV5-6 and TRBJ2-7; D unresolved. Germline lookup yields CDR1 SGHDT and CDR2 YYEEEE. The germline V and J ends were trimmed by 4 bases and 1 base, with 6 bases remaining between them. This CDR3 has 12 residues. The CDR3 protein is CASSGVSYEQYF. CDR3 nucleotides: TGTGCCAGCAGCGGGGTATCCTACGAGCAGTACTTC.

Comments on this clone: The identical CDR3 is also encoded by other nucleotide sequences in the sample. This chain uses TRBV4-1 with TRBJ2-2; 10 bases are a match to TRBD1. J lost 6 bases, V lost 2 bases, and 6 bases had no gene match. The CDR3 loop spans 16 amino acids. CDR1 and CDR2 from the germline V gene are MGHRA and YSYEKL. The CDR3 DNA reads as TGCGCCAGCAGCCAACCCCCGGGACAGGGGTCCGGGGAGCTGTTTTTT. It codes for CASSQPPGQGSGELFF.

This chain connects TRBV5-4 to TRBJ1-2; D remains unclear. This CDR3 region has 13 residues. Trimming shortened V by 4 bases and J by 6 bases, and 13 bases separated the two germline ends. CDR1 and CDR2 from the germline V gene are SGHNT and YYREEE (reference sequence). CDR3 DNA: TGTGCCAGCAGCAGGGAGGCTTCGGATGGCTACACCTTC. Its translation: CASSREASDGYTF.

The chain links TRBV2 to TRBJ2-3, with 9 bases aligning to TRBD2. Germline lookup yields CDR1 SNHLY and CDR2 FYNNEI. The CDR3 is made up of 16 amino acids. J was trimmed by 5 bases and V by 3 bases; bases with no gene match: 9. The CDR3, as DNA: TGTGCCAGCAGTGATGGGCTAGCGGGATATCAAGATACGCAGTATTTT. It is translated as CASSDGLAGYQDTQYF.

The table lists this clone with a count of one. The chain recombines TRBV5-4 with TRBJ1-3; 7 bases agree with TRBD1. From germline, CDR1 is SGHNT and CDR2 YYREEE (reference sequence). The CDR3 consists of 15 residues. Trimming removed 5 bases from V and 2 bases from J; junction bases left unmatched: 7. This CDR3 reads CASSYQGGTGNTIYF. The CDR3 nucleotides are TGTGCCAGCAGTTACCAGGGGGGGACTGGAAACACCATATATTTT.

V gene TRBV25-1 combines with J gene TRBJ1-1; D remains ambiguous. V lost 3 bases to trimming and J lost 2 bases, with 7 bases between them. This CDR3 spans 13 amino acids. Germline-derived CDR1 and CDR2 are MGHDK and SYGVNS. CDR3 sequence (DNA): TGTGCCAGCAGTGAGGCAAGAAACACTGAAGCTTTCTTT. Translating gives CASSEARNTEAFF.

The V call is TRBV2, the J call TRBJ2-7; D perhaps matches TRBD2 (6 bases). CDR1 SNHLY and CDR2 FYNNEI come from the germline V gene. The CDR3 totals 11 residues. With 9 bases removed from V and 4 bases from J, the gap between germline ends came to 10 bases. CDR3 in amino acids: CASAGGYEQYF. Here the CDR3 DNA reads TGTGCCAGTGCTGGGGGGTACGAGCAGTACTTC.

This sequence joins TRBV6-5 and TRBJ1-4; no clear D gene. CDR3 size: 16 residues. Germline assignment: CDR1 MNHEY and CDR2 SVGAGI. Trimming left V 3 bases short and J 3 bases short, with 14 bases between. CDR3 bases: TGTGCCAGCAGTTATCACTTCCAGACCTCTAATGAAAAACTGTTTTTT. This translates into CASSYHFQTSNEKLFF.

As regards this clone: With a much larger clone just one base away, this may be a read error. This CDR3 is also generated by other DNA sequences in the sample. V gene TRBV5-4 combines with J gene TRBJ1-1; D call uncertain. V lost 0 bases and J 1 base, leaving 4 bases between the germline ends. This CDR3 contains 13 residues. Germline CDR1 reads SGHNT; CDR2 reads YYREEE (reference sequence). CDR3 nucleotide sequence: TGTGCCAGCAGCTTGGGGGCGAACACTGAAGCTTTCTTT. As protein: CASSLGANTEAFF.

About this clone itself: Different DNA sequences within this sample yield the same CDR3. This chain connects TRBV6-5 to TRBJ2-2, with 7 bases fitting TRBD1. The CDR3 has 13 residues. The germline V gene has CDR1 MNHEY and CDR2 SVGAGI. The trim removed 2 bases at V and 6 bases at J, leaving 0 bases unmatched. This chain's CDR3 is CASSYTGAGELFF. CDR3 nucleotides: TGTGCCAGCAGTTACACAGGGGCCGGGGAGCTGTTTTTT.

The rearrangement links TRBV7-3 to TRBJ2-1, with 13 bases matching TRBD2. From germline, CDR1 is SGHTA and CDR2 FQGTGA. The V gene end was trimmed by 5 bases and the J gene end by 8 bases; junction bases not matched to a gene: 6. This CDR3 comprises 15 residues. CDR3 loop: CASSPTSGGSYEQFF. Written as DNA, the CDR3 is TGTGCCAGCAGCCCGACTAGCGGGGGGAGTTATGAGCAGTTCTTC. Variable domain in full (rest from reference TRBV7-3 and TRBJ2-1): GAGVSQTPSNKVTEKGKYVELRCDPISGHTALYWYRQSLGQGPEFLIYFQGTGAADDSGLPNDRFFAVRPEGSVSTLKIQRTERGDSAVYLCASSPTSGGSYEQFFGPGTRLTVL.